This entry lists 28 T cell receptor beta chains sequenced from one sample in a study of identifying expanded T cells in peripheral blood. The assay was immunoSEQ multiplex PCR, and TCRdb's table has in-frame clones only and misses some. The profile shows 95,000 to 100,000 clones, roughly 87% of them singletons. The sequenced sample consisted of blood. The source of these receptors is a person aged 18 to 70 in good health.

V and J are TRBV19 and TRBJ1-5; D not certain. The germline V and J ends were trimmed by 3 bases and 1 base, with 7 bases remaining between them. Germline loops: CDR1 LNHDA, CDR2 SQIVND (reference sequence). The CDR3 sequence is 14 residues long. The CDR3 region has the DNA TGTGCCAGTAGTATTTTGGACAGCAATCAGCCCCAGCATTTT. Its protein is CASSILDSNQPQHF. Variable domain in full (rest from reference TRBV19 and TRBJ1-5): DGGITQSPKYLFRKEGQNVTLSCEQNLNHDAMYWYRQDPGQGLRLIYYSQIVNDFQKGDIAEGYSVSREKKESFPLTVTSAQKNPTAFYLCASSILDSNQPQHFGDGTRLSIL.

CDR3 residues: CAIKSGDYNEQFF. CDR3 bases: TGTGCCATCAAATCAGGGGACTACAATGAGCAGTTCTTC. The V and J genes are TRBV10-3 and TRBJ2-1, with a possible D match to TRBD1 (6 bases). Between the trimmed V and J ends, which lost 7 bases and 3 bases, there was a span of 10 bases. The CDR3 loop spans 13 amino acids. Germline CDR1 reads ENHRY; CDR2 reads SYGVKD.

The chain combines TRBV4-3 with TRBJ1-4, with D possibly being TRBD1 (6 bases). V lost 5 bases, J lost 4 bases, and 20 bases lay in between. Per germline, CDR1 LGHNA and CDR2 YSLEER. The CDR3 loop spans 17 amino acids. The CDR3 DNA reads TGCGCCAGCAGCTCCGGATCGCAGGGGCGAATTAATGAAAAACTGTTTTTT. Amino acids: CASSSGSQGRINEKLFF.

The genes are TRBV7-9 and TRBJ2-5; D is uncertain. CDR3 length equals 14 residues. The germline V and J ends were trimmed by 4 bases and 5 bases, with 14 bases remaining between them. CDR1 and CDR2 (germline): SEHNR, FQNEAQ (reference sequence). The CDR3 sequence is CASSSAPVGETQYF. The CDR3 DNA follows: TGTGCCAGCAGCTCCGCTCCCGTGGGGGAGACCCAGTACTTC.

The chain's CDR3 is CASSQGFQGPNNEQFF. DNA for the CDR3: TGCGCCAGCAGCCAAGGATTTCAGGGGCCAAACAATGAGCAGTTCTTC. The V and J genes are TRBV4-1 and TRBJ2-1, with D tentatively TRBD1 (6 bases). CDR1 and CDR2 (germline): MGHRA, YSYEKL. The CDR3 extends over 16 amino acids. V lost 1 base, J lost 5 bases, and 15 bases lay in between.

The rearrangement joins TRBV4-3 to TRBJ1-2, with D tentatively TRBD1 (5 bases). The germline V gene has CDR1 LGHNA and CDR2 YSLEER. The CDR3 length is 15 residues. V lost 4 bases and J lost 5, with 17 bases in between. The CDR3 is CASSPPGGDRYGYTF. The CDR3 nucleotides are TGCGCCAGCAGCCCCCCTGGCGGGGACCGATATGGCTACACCTTC.

This clone appeared many times. This chain connects TRBV4-3 to TRBJ2-7; the D gene is possibly TRBD2 (6 bases). Trimming removed 0 bases at V and 5 bases at J, with 17 bases between. This CDR3 is 16 amino acids long. Germline loops: CDR1 LGHNA, CDR2 YSLEER. The CDR3 region has the DNA TGCGCCAGCAGCCAAGATGGGGTCCGGGGGATCAACGAGCAGTACTTC. This sequence encodes CASSQDGVRGINEQYF.

V and J are TRBV11-2 and TRBJ2-3, with TRBD2 matching 8 bases. The CDR3 loop spans 17 amino acids. V shed 2 bases, J shed 1 base, and the junction held 8 bases outside the gene matches. CDR1 is SGHAT and CDR2 is FQNNGV in the germline V gene. The CDR3 sequence: CASSLRVPLAGTDTQYF. The CDR3 DNA reads TGTGCCAGCAGCTTACGAGTGCCACTAGCGGGCACAGATACGCAGTATTTT.

This chain connects TRBV5-1 to TRBJ2-1; no clear D gene. In germline, CDR1 is SGHRS, CDR2 YFSETQ. V was shortened by 0 bases and J by 9 bases, with 16 bases between the two germline ends. This CDR3 is 15 amino acids long. The CDR3 loop is CASSLGPSSWAEQFF. CDR3 DNA sequence: TGCGCCAGCAGCTTGGGACCTTCATCGTGGGCTGAGCAGTTCTTC.

This clone has a single count. The chain employs TRBV27 and TRBJ1-1, with 8 bases aligning to TRBD1. This CDR3 is built from 14 residues. V shed 2 bases and J 6 bases; nucleotides not matched to a gene: 5. Germline CDR1 and CDR2: MNHEY and SMNVEV (reference sequence). This CDR3 reads CASSLIAGGPEAFF. CDR3 nucleotide sequence: TGTGCCAGCAGTTTAATTGCAGGGGGCCCTGAAGCTTTCTTT.

For the CDR3, the DNA is TGTGCCAGTAGTAGTCCCGGCGGGGCCAACGTCCTGACTTTC. Translation: CASSSPGGANVLTF. The chain joins TRBV19 to TRBJ2-6; D not resolved. This CDR3 has 14 amino acids. Germline lookup yields CDR1 LNHDA and CDR2 SQIVND (reference sequence). The V gene lost 4 bases and the J gene lost 4 bases, with 8 bases spanning the gap.

This chain links TRBV4-3 with TRBJ2-4; the D is unclear. The V gene's germline CDR1 is LGHNA and CDR2 YSLEER. Trimming took 0 bases from V and 0 from J, leaving 9 bases between them. The CDR3 has 16 residues. CDR3 sequence reads: CASSQDQKIAKNIQYF. CDR3 nucleotide sequence: TGCGCCAGCAGCCAAGACCAGAAAATAGCCAAAAACATTCAGTACTTC.

The genes are TRBV28 and TRBJ1-5, with a possible D match to TRBD1 (5 bases). Germline CDR1 reads MDHEN; CDR2 reads SYDVKM. This CDR3 is 18 amino acids long. The V gene lost 3 bases and the J gene lost 0 bases, with 18 bases spanning the gap. In nucleotides, the CDR3 is TGTGCCAGCAGTTTTACAGGACCTATGAAACTTAGCAATCAGCCCCAGCATTTT. Its translation is CASSFTGPMKLSNQPQHF.

The gene calls are TRBV6-5 and TRBJ2-1, with D perhaps matching TRBD2 (7 bases). Germline CDR1 and CDR2: MNHEY and SVGAGI. Trimming removed 2 bases at V and 12 bases at J, with 17 bases between. This CDR3 is built from 14 residues. CDR3 residues: CASSYAGEGVGQFF. The CDR3 DNA reads as TGTGCCAGCAGTTACGCAGGGGAGGGTGTGGGGCAGTTCTTC.

V and J are TRBV7-2 and TRBJ2-1, with D unresolved. Germline values: CDR1 SGHTA, CDR2 FQGNSA. V lost 1 base to trimming and J lost 9 bases, with 13 bases between them. The CDR3 has 14 amino acids. The CDR3 coding sequence is TGTGCCAGCAGCTTAGAGGGTTGGAATAGTGAGCAGTTCTTC. Translated, it gives CASSLEGWNSEQFF.

The genes are TRBV15 and TRBJ1-6, with D possibly TRBD1 on 6 matching bases. V lost 0 bases, J lost 10 bases, and 13 bases lay in between. CDR1 LNHNV and CDR2 YYDKDF come from the germline V gene (reference sequence). This CDR3 is 15 amino acids long. The CDR3 DNA reads as TGTGCCACCAGCAGAGATCACAGGGAGGGATCACCCCTCCACTTT. Encoded protein: CATSRDHREGSPLHF.

The chain joins TRBV30 to TRBJ1-1; 9 nucleotides agree with TRBD1. After removal of 2 bases from V and 6 bases from J, the junction contained 10 bases not matched to a gene. Per the germline V gene, CDR1 is GTSNPN and CDR2 is SVGIG (reference sequence). The CDR3 extends over 15 amino acids. The CDR3 DNA is TGTGCCTGGAGTTACCCAGACAGGGGGACCGCTGAAGCTTTCTTT. Amino acid sequence: CAWSYPDRGTAEAFF.

This clone was recorded once. The J gene is TRBJ2-5, the V gene TRBV7-9; no reliable D call. V was shortened by 5 bases and J by 10 bases, with 11 bases between the two germline ends. The CDR3 is 11 amino acids. The germline gives CDR1 SEHNR, CDR2 FQNEAQ (reference sequence). The CDR3 spells CASSRTPDQYF. Written as DNA, the CDR3 is TGTGCCAGCAGCCGCACCCCAGACCAGTACTTC.

The rearrangement uses TRBV7-2 and TRBJ1-2; D is unclear. V lost 1 base and J 9 bases, leaving 15 bases between the germline ends. The V gene's germline CDR1 is SGHTA and CDR2 FQGNSA. CDR3 size: 14 residues. CDR3 nucleotide sequence: TGTGCCAGCAGCTTAGGCTTAGGGTCTTTGAGCTACACCTTC. This translates into CASSLGLGSLSYTF.

In DNA form, the CDR3 reads TGTGCCAGCAGCGGCCGGGACAGCTACAATGAGCAGTTCTTC. This translates into CASSGRDSYNEQFF. This rearrangement joins TRBV11-1 to TRBJ2-1; 7 bases agree with TRBD1. V trimming: 5 bases; J trimming: 3 bases; junction bases outside the gene matches: 4. The CDR3 contains 14 residues. Germline V CDR1 and CDR2: SGHAT, FQDESV (reference sequence).

In this sample, this clone turned up a few times. The rearrangement joins TRBV2 to TRBJ1-6, with D tentatively TRBD1 (6 bases). The V end lost 4 bases, the J end lost 5 bases, and 15 bases lay between the germline ends. There are 16 residues in the CDR3. Germline V CDR1 and CDR2: SNHLY, FYNNEI. The CDR3 DNA follows: TGTGCCAGCAGTGTCGATCCAGGGGAAAATAATTCACCCCTCCACTTT. It codes for CASSVDPGENNSPLHF.

The CDR3 nucleotides read TGTGCCAGCAGGGGCGGGGCAGGGAGTTACAATGAGCAGTTCTTC. Protein product: CASRGGAGSYNEQFF. The chain joins TRBV2 to TRBJ2-1, with D tentatively TRBD2 (6 bases). V lost 6 bases to trimming and J lost 4 bases, with 16 bases between them. The CDR3 sequence is 15 residues long. The germline V gene has CDR1 SNHLY and CDR2 FYNNEI. Looking up the rest from reference TRBV2 and TRBJ2-1 gives the full variable domain: EPEVTQTPSHQVTQMGQEVILRCVPISNHLYFYWYRQILGQKVEFLVSFYNNEISEKSEIFDDQFSVERPDGSNFTLKIRSTKLEDSAMYFCASRGGAGSYNEQFFGPGTRLTVL.

V is TRBV6-6 and J is TRBJ1-1; D is ambiguous. CDR1 is MNHNY and CDR2 is SVGAGI in the germline V gene (reference sequence). Trimming shortened V by 6 bases and J by 10 bases, and 18 bases separated the two germline ends. The CDR3 runs 13 residues. In DNA form, the CDR3 reads TGTGCCAGCAGCCTTCAGGCGGATGTTACAGCTTTCTTT. Translation: CASSLQADVTAFF.

As DNA, the CDR3 is TGTGCCTGGGACAGGGACGGCTATAATTCACCCCTCCACTTT. It encodes CAWDRDGYNSPLHF. The rearrangement joins TRBV7-9 to TRBJ1-6, with TRBD1 identical over 9 bases. V was clipped by 11 bases and J by 3 bases; unmatched bases: 5. Germline CDR1 is SEHNR and CDR2 is FQNEAQ (reference sequence). The CDR3 is made up of 14 amino acids.

The chain recombines TRBV7-2 with TRBJ1-2, with D tentatively TRBD1 (6 bases). The V gene's germline CDR1 is SGHTA and CDR2 FQGNSA. The germline V and J ends were trimmed by 2 bases and 0 bases, with 10 bases remaining between them. The CDR3 covers 15 residues. The CDR3 loop is CASSLRQASNYGYTF. CDR3 DNA sequence: TGTGCCAGCAGCTTACGACAGGCGTCTAACTATGGCTACACCTTC.

V gene TRBV27 combines with J gene TRBJ1-5; no reliable D call. V lost 3 bases, J lost 0 bases, and 15 bases lay in between. The CDR3 covers 17 residues. From germline, CDR1 is MNHEY and CDR2 SMNVEV (reference sequence). CDR3 in DNA: TGTGCCAGCAGTTTCCCCCTCACAGACTATAGCAATCAGCCCCAGCATTTT. It yields the protein CASSFPLTDYSNQPQHF.

This chain uses TRBV10-3 with TRBJ2-5, with TRBD1 matching over 10 bases. J gave up 4 bases and V 2 bases, and 1 base lay outside the gene matches. The CDR3 spans 14 residues. CDR1 is ENHRY, CDR2 SYGVKD, per germline. CDR3 sequence (DNA): TGTGCCATCAGTGAGGGACAGGGGGTAGAGACCCAGTACTTC. It encodes CAISEGQGVETQYF.

The chain is built from TRBV28 and TRBJ1-4; D remains unclear. Germline-derived CDR1 and CDR2 are MDHEN and SYDVKM. With 6 bases removed from V and 7 bases from J, the gap between germline ends came to 15 bases. The length of the CDR3 is 14 residues. The CDR3 region is CASSPVGRAEKLFF. CDR3 nucleotides: TGTGCCAGCAGCCCCGTAGGGCGGGCTGAAAAACTGTTTTTT.